This T cell receptor beta chain was sequenced for a study of CD8+ T cells in alopecia areata. For this clone: Genes and germline are mouse. The observed sequence ends 4 residues before the CDR3 terminus, with the missing tail filled in from the germline J gene.

Germline loops: CDR1 NSQYPW, CDR2 LRSPGD (reference sequence). CDR3 length: 16 residues. V shed 1 base, J shed 3 bases, and the junction held 6 bases outside the gene matches. Sequencing relied on a cDNA template that was reverse transcribed from extracted RNA. Repertoires were generated with immunoSEQ multiplex PCR, while TCRdb's copy carries only in-frame clones and drops some. There are approximately 110,000 clones in the sample, none observed a single time. This rearrangement joins TRBV1 to TRBJ2-3; 8 positions agree with TRBD2. The TCR sequence derives from a C3H/HeJ mouse with alopecia areata. Strain MHC haplotype: H2-k. The sequenced material came from lesional skin. CDR3 DNA (partial): TGCACCTGCAGTGCAGGACGGGGGGGCGAGGCAGAA. Protein: CTCSAGRGGEAE. The whole CDR3 protein is CTCSAGRGGEAETLYF.